This TCR beta chain came from a study of early T cells in non-severe SARS-CoV-2 infection. Individual cDNA molecules received unique molecular identifiers. TCRdb itself ran the 5' RACE reads through MiXCR, one entry per CDR3 protein. The sample lists some 80,000 distinct CDR3 sequences, approximately 12% occurring once. The ends lost 5 bases at V and 7 bases at J; junction bases unmatched: 5. The CDR3 loop spans 15 amino acids. The chain joins TRBV12-3 or TRBV12-4 to TRBJ2-1; 13 nucleotides match TRBD2. This clonotype originated in an adult who was a healthcare worker with PCR-confirmed SARS-CoV-2 infection or an uninfected control (not recorded which). The donor label of this sample is uncertain. Specimen: whole blood, collected at baseline. The CDR3 loop reads CASSVTSGGVNEQFF. CDR3 nucleotides: TGTGCCAGCAGTGTTACTAGCGGGGGGGTGAATGAGCAGTTCTTC.